This entry lists 9 T cell receptor beta chains sequenced from one sample in a study of blood T cell repertoires in COVID-19. Method: immunoSEQ multiplex PCR; TCRdb's copy keeps in-frame clones and lacks some. The top ten clones hold 2.5% to 3% of a sample with around 160,000 clones, about 89% of them seen once. The sample taken for sequencing was peripheral blood. The source is a man aged 55 to 70 with acute or convalescent COVID-19.

The CDR3 loop is CASSYATGGYEQYF. As DNA, the CDR3 is TGTGCCAGCAGTTACGCTACAGGGGGTTACGAGCAGTACTTC. This chain uses TRBV6-2 or TRBV6-3 with TRBJ2-7, with TRBD1 identical over 8 bases. Trimming cost V 2 bases and J 4 bases; bases outside gene matches: 4. The CDR3 has 14 residues. The germline V gene has CDR1 MNHEY and CDR2 SVGEGT.

This chain links TRBV7-2 with TRBJ1-5, with D possibly being TRBD1 (6 bases). This CDR3 has 14 residues. Germline CDR1 and CDR2: SGHTA and FQGNSA. The germline V and J ends were trimmed by 6 bases and 0 bases, with 9 bases remaining between them. The CDR3 reads CASSSGASNQPQHF. Written as DNA, the CDR3 is TGTGCCAGCAGTTCAGGGGCTAGCAATCAGCCCCAGCATTTT.

The V call is TRBV5-4, the J call TRBJ1-2; D gene ambiguous. The CDR3 loop spans 15 amino acids. CDR1 is SGHNT and CDR2 is YYREEE in the germline V gene (reference sequence). V was clipped by 0 bases and J by 0 bases, with 9 bases between them. CDR3 DNA: TGTGCCAGCAGCTTGGCAGGAAAGTCTAACTATGGCTACACCTTC. Translating gives CASSLAGKSNYGYTF. The variable domain in full, completed from reference TRBV5-4 and TRBJ1-2, reads ETGVTQSPTHLIKTRGQQVTLRCSSQSGHNTVSWYQQALGQGPQFIFQYYREEENGRGNFPPRFSGLQFPNYSSELNVNALELDDSALYLCASSLAGKSNYGYTFGSGTRLTVV.

The chain combines TRBV7-9 with TRBJ1-2; D remains unclear. Germline values: CDR1 SEHNR, CDR2 FQNEAQ (reference sequence). V was trimmed by 6 bases and J by 2 bases, leaving 7 bases between them. The CDR3 extends over 12 amino acids. The CDR3 here is CASSTGNYGYTF. Written as DNA, the CDR3 is TGTGCCAGCAGTACCGGGAACTATGGCTACACCTTC.

The J gene is TRBJ1-6, the V gene TRBV12-3 or TRBV12-4; D uncertain. V shed 9 bases and J shed 9 bases, with 15 bases lying between them. The length of the CDR3 is 13 residues. CDR3 loop: CASAIQLGSPLHF. DNA of the CDR3: TGTGCCAGTGCAATACAGTTGGGTTCACCCCTCCACTTT.

The V gene is TRBV19, the J gene TRBJ2-2; D perhaps matches TRBD1 (6 bases). The CDR3 has 13 residues. V lost 10 bases and J 1 base, leaving 10 bases between the germline ends. CDR1 LNHDA and CDR2 SQIVND come from the germline V gene (reference sequence). CDR3 loop: CAIQGQNTGELFF. The DNA of the CDR3 is TGTGCCATCCAGGGACAGAACACCGGGGAGCTGTTTTTT.

The J gene is TRBJ2-1, the V gene TRBV24-1; the match to TRBD1 covers 7 bases. Per germline, CDR1 KGHDR and CDR2 SFDVKD. There are 16 residues in the CDR3. With 3 bases clipped from V and 0 bases from J, the junction kept 4 bases outside the gene matches. The CDR3 sequence: CATSDLSGGSYNEQFF. CDR3 coding DNA: TGTGCCACCAGTGATCTATCAGGGGGCTCCTACAATGAGCAGTTCTTC.

The chain combines TRBV7-6 with TRBJ1-2, with TRBD1 identical over 7 bases. This CDR3 contains 17 residues. V shed 5 bases and J 1 base; nucleotides not matched to a gene: 13. Germline CDR1 reads SGHVS; CDR2 reads FNYEAQ. Written as DNA, the CDR3 is TGTGCCAGCAGCCCAGAAAAACGGGACAGCGGTAACTATGGCTACACCTTC. This encodes CASSPEKRDSGNYGYTF.

This clone was recorded once. The J gene is TRBJ1-2, the V gene TRBV6-4; 11 bases are a match to TRBD1. This CDR3 contains 14 residues. CDR1 and CDR2 from the germline V gene are MRHNA and SNTAGT. V was pared by 9 bases and J by 6 bases, with 9 bases of the junction left unmatched. This chain's CDR3 is CASRTGGTSNGYTF. The CDR3 bases are TGTGCCAGTAGGACAGGGGGCACATCTAATGGCTACACCTTC.